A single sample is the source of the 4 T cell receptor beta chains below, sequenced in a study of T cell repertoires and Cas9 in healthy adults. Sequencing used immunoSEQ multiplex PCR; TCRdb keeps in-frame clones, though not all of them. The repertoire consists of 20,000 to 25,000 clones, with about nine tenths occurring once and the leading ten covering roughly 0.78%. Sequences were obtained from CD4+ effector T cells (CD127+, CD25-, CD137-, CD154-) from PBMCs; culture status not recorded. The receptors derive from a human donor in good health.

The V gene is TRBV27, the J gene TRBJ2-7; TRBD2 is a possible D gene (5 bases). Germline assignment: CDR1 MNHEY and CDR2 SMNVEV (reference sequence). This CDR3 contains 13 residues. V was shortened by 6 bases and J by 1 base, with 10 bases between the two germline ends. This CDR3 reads CASRGGNSYEQYF. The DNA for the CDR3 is TGTGCCAGCAGAGGAGGCAATTCCTACGAGCAGTACTTC.

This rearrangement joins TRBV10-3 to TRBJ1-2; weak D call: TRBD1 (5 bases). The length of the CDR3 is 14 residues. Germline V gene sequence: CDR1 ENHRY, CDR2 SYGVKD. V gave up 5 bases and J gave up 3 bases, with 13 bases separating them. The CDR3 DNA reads TGTGCCATCAGTCGGGAGGGGATGGACTATGGCTACACCTTC. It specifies CAISREGMDYGYTF.

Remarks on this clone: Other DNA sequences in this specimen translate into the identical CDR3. This CDR3 is CASKDRDNQPQHF. The CDR3 DNA is TGTGCCAGCAAGGACAGGGACAATCAGCCCCAGCATTTT. V and J are TRBV19 and TRBJ1-5, with 8 bases identical to TRBD1. With V trimmed by 9 bases and J by 3 bases, 4 bases remained unmatched. The CDR3 runs to 13 residues. Looked up from germline, CDR1 is LNHDA and CDR2 is SQIVND (reference sequence).

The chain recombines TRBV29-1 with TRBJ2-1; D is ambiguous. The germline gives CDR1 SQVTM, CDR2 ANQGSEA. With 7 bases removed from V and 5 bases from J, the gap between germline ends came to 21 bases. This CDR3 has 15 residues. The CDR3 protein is CSAKMFSGPNNEQFF. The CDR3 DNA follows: TGCAGCGCTAAGATGTTCTCCGGGCCGAACAATGAGCAGTTCTTC.